The TCR beta chain under discussion was sequenced for a study of identical twins. TCRdb re-called the 5' RACE reads with MiXCR, one entry per CDR3 protein. Of roughly 540,000 distinct CDR3 sequences in the sample, 22% are singletons; the top ten hold 0.8% to 1%. Trimming left V 3 bases short and J 8 bases short, with 4 bases between. The CDR3 sequence is 10 residues long. Germline lookup yields CDR1 DFQATT and CDR2 SNEGSKA (reference sequence). Overall study results and limits: The presence of invariant MAIT and iNKT cells could partly confound analyses of zero-insertion sequences.

There were only healthy Caucasians among the donors. This clonotype was seen more than once but under ten times. Its antigen remains unknown. This sample was also put to use in a study of T cells expressing NK-cell markers. This second study says: Sequencing of TCR beta repertoires drew on sorted CD3+CD56+NKG2C+, CD3+CD56+NKG2C- and CD3+CD56-NKG2C+ T cells. The HCMV specificity of the expanded NKG2C+ T cell clones stayed unresolved.

The receptor was isolated from a woman between 18 and 30 years old in good health. The sequencing sample was made of CD4+ T cells sorted from blood. The rearrangement links TRBV20-1 to TRBJ1-4; D gene uncertain. The CDR3 region is CSASREKLFF. CDR3 in DNA: TGCAGTGCTAGTCGAGAAAAACTGTTTTTT.